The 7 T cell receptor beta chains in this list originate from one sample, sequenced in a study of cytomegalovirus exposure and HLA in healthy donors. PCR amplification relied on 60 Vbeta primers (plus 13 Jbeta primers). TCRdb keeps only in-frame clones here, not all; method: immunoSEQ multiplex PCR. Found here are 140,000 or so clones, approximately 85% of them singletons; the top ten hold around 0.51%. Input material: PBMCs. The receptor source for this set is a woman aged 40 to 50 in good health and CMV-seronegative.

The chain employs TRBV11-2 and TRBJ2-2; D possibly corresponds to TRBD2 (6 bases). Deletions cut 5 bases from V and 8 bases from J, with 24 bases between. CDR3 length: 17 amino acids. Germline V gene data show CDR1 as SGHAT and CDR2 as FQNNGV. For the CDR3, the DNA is TGTGCCAGCAGCCCCAAAACCGGGACTTGGATTACTGGGGAGCTGTTTTTT. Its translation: CASSPKTGTWITGELFF.

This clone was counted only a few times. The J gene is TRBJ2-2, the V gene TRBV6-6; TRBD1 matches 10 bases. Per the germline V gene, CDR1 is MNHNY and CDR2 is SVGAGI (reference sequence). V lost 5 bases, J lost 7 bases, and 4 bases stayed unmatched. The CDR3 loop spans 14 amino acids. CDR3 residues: CASSGQGDIGELFF. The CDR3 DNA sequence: TGTGCCAGCAGTGGACAGGGGGATATCGGGGAGCTGTTTTTT.

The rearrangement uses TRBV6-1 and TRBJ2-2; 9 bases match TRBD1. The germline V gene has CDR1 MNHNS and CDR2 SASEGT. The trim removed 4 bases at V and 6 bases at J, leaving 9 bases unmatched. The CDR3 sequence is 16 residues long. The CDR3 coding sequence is TGTGCCAGCAGTGTCCTCACAGGGGGCTCTCCCGGGGAGCTGTTTTTT. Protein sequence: CASSVLTGGSPGELFF.

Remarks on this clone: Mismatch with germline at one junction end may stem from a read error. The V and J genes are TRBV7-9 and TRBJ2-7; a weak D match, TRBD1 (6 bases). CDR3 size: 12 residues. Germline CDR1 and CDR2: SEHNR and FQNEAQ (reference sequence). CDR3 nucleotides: TGTTCCAGCAGCCATCCTGTCGACAGGAAGTACTTC. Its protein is CSSSHPVDRKYF.

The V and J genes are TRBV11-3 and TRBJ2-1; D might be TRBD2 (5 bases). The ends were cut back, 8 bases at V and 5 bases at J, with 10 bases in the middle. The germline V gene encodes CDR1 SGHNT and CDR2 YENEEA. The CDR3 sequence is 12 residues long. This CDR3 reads CASGRGNNEQFF. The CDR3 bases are TGTGCCAGCGGCCGGGGAAACAATGAGCAGTTCTTC.

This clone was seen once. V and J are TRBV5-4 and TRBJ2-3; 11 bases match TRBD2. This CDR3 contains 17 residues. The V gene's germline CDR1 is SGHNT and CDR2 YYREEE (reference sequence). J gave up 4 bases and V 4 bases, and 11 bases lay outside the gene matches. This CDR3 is CASSRGGSGRAADTQYF. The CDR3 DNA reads TGTGCCAGCAGCCGAGGGGGTAGCGGGAGGGCTGCAGATACGCAGTATTTT.

CDR3: CASRETGETQYF. CDR3 nucleotide sequence: TGCGCCAGCAGAGAGACTGGGGAGACCCAGTACTTC. V usage is TRBV5-1 and J usage is TRBJ2-5; D gene unclear. Germline assignment: CDR1 SGHRS and CDR2 YFSETQ. The CDR3 has 12 amino acids. The V end was cut by 5 bases, the J end by 5 bases, with 10 bases between.